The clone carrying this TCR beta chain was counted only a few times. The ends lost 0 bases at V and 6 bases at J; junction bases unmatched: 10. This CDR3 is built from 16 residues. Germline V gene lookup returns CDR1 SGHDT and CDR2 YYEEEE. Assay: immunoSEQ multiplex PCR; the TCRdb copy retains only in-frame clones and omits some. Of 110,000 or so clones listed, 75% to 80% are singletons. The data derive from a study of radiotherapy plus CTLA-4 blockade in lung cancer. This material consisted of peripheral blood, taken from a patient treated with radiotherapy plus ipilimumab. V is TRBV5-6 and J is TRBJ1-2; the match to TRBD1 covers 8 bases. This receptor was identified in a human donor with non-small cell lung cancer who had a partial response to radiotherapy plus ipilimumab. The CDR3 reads CASSLVWQGAGHGYTF. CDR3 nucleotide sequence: TGTGCCAGCAGCTTGGTATGGCAGGGGGCAGGTCATGGCTACACCTTC.